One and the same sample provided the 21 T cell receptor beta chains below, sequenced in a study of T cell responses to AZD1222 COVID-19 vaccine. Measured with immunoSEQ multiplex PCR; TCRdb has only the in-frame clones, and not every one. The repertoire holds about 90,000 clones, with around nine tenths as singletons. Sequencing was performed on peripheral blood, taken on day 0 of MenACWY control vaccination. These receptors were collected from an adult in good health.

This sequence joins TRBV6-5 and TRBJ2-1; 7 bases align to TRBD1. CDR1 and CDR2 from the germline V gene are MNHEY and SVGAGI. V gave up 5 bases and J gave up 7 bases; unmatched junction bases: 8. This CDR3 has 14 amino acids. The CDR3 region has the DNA TGTGCCAGCAGTCCACAATCGACAGGGAATGAGCAGTTCTTC. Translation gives CASSPQSTGNEQFF.

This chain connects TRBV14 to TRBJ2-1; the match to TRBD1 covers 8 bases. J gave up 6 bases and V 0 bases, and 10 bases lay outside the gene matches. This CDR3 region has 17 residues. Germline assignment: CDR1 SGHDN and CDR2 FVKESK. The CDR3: CASSQDIGRGLGNEQFF. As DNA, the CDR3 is TGTGCCAGCAGCCAAGATATCGGCAGGGGGCTGGGCAATGAGCAGTTCTTC.

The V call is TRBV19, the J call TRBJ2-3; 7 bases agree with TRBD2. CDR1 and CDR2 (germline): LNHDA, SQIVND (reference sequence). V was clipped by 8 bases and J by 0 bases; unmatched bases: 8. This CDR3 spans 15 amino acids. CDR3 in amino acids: CASAGDGTSTDTQYF. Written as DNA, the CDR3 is TGTGCCAGTGCGGGGGACGGAACTAGCACAGATACGCAGTATTTT. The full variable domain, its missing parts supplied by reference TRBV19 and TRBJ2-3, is DGGITQSPKYLFRKEGQNVTLSCEQNLNHDAMYWYRQDPGQGLRLIYYSQIVNDFQKGDIAEGYSVSREKKESFPLTVTSAQKNPTAFYLCASAGDGTSTDTQYFGPGTRLTVL.

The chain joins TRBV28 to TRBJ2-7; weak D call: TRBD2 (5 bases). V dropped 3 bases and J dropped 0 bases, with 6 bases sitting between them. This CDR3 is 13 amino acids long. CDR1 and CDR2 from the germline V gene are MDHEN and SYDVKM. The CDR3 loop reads CASSLGSSYEQYF. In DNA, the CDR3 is TGTGCCAGCAGTTTGGGGAGCTCCTACGAGCAGTACTTC.

This CDR3 is CASGQDGPLFF. CDR3 coding DNA: TGCGCCAGCGGCCAGGACGGGCCTCTGTTCTTC. This rearrangement joins TRBV5-1 to TRBJ2-1; D call uncertain. CDR1 and CDR2 from the germline V gene are SGHRS and YFSETQ. The CDR3 is 11 amino acids. V was cut by 7 bases and J by 15 bases, with 17 bases left in between.

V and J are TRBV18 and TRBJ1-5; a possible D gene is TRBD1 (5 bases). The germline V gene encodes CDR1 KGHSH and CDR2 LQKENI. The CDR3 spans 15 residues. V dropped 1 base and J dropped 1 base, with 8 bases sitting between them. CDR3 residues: CASSPRGESNQPQHF. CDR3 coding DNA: TGTGCCAGCTCACCACGGGGGGAGAGCAATCAGCCCCAGCATTTT.

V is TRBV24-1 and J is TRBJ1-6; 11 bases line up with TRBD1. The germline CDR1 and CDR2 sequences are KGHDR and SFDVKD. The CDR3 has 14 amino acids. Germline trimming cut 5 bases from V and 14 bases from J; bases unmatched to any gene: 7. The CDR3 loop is CATSGPRDRGSLHF. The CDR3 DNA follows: TGTGCCACCAGTGGTCCCCGGGACAGGGGGTCCCTCCACTTT.

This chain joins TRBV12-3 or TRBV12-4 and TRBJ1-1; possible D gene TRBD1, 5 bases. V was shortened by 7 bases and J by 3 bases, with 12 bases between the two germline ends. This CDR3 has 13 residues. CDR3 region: CASILWGDTEAFF. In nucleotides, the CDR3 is TGTGCCAGCATCCTTTGGGGGGACACTGAAGCTTTCTTT.

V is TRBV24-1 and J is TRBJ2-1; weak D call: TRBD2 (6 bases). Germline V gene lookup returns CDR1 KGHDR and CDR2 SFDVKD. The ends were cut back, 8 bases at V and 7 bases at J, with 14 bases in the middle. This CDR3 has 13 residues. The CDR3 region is CATKGRGRNEQFF. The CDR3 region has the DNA TGTGCCACCAAAGGCCGGGGGAGGAATGAGCAGTTCTTC.

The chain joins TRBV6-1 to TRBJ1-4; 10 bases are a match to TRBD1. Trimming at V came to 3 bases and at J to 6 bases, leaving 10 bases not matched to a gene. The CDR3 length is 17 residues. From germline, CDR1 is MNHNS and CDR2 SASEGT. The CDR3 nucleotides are TGTGCCAGCAGTGAGAGACGGGAGACAGGGGGCTATGAAAAACTGTTTTTT. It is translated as CASSERRETGGYEKLFF.

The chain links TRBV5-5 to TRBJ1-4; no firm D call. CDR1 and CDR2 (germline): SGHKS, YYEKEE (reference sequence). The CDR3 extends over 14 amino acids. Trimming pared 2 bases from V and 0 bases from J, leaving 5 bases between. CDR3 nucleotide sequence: TGTGCCAGCAGCTTTGGAGCAACTAATGAAAAACTGTTTTTT. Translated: CASSFGATNEKLFF.

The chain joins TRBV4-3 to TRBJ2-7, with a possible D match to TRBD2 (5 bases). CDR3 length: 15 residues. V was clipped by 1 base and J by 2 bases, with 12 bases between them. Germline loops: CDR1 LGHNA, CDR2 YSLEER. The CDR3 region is CASSQGTAGAYEQYF. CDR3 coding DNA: TGCGCCAGCAGCCAAGGGACCGCCGGGGCCTACGAGCAGTACTTC.

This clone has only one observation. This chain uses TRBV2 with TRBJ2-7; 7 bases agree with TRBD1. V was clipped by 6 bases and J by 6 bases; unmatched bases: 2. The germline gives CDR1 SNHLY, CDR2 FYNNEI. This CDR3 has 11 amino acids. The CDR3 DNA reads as TGTGCCAGCAGGGGGACAGTCGAGCAGTACTTC. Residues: CASRGTVEQYF.

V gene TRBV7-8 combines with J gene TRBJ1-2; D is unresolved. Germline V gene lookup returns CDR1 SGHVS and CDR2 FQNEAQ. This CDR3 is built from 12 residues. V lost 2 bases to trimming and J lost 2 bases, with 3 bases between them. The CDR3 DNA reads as TGTGCCAGCAGCTTACTGAACTATGGCTACACCTTC. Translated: CASSLLNYGYTF.

CDR3 bases: TGTGCCAGCAGACGCGACAGGGTGGGCGAGCAGTACTTC. It specifies CASRRDRVGEQYF. V is TRBV28 and J is TRBJ2-7; 7 bases are a match to TRBD1. This CDR3 is built from 13 residues. Germline loops: CDR1 MDHEN, CDR2 SYDVKM. Trimming removed 6 bases from V and 6 bases from J; junction bases left unmatched: 8.

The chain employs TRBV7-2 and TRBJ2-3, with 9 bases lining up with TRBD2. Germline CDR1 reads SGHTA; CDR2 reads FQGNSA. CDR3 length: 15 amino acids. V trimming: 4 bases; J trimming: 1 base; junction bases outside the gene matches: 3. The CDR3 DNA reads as TGTGCCAGCAGCTCACGACTAGCGGGCACAGATACGCAGTATTTT. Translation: CASSSRLAGTDTQYF.

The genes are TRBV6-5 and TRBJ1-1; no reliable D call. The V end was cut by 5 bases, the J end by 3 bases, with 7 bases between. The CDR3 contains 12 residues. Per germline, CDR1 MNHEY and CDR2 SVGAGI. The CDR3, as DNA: TGTGCCAGCAGTAATTGGGACACTGAAGCTTTCTTT. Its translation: CASSNWDTEAFF.

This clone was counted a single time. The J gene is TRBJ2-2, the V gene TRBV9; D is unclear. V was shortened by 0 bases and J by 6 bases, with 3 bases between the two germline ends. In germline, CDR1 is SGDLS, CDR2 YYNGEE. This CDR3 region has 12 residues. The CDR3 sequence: CASSVVAGELFF. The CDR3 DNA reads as TGTGCCAGCAGCGTAGTGGCCGGGGAGCTGTTTTTT.

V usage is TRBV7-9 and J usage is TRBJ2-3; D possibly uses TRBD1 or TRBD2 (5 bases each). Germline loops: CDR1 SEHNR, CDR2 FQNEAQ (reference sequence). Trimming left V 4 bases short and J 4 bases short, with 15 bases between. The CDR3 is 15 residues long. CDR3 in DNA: TGTGCCAGCAGCTGGGGGAAGCAGGGCGCAGATACGCAGTATTTT. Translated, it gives CASSWGKQGADTQYF.

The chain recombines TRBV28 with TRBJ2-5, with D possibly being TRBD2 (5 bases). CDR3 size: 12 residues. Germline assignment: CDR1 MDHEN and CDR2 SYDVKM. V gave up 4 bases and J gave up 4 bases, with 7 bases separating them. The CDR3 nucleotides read TGTGCCAGCAGTTGGAGGAGAGAGACCCAGTACTTC. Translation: CASSWRRETQYF.

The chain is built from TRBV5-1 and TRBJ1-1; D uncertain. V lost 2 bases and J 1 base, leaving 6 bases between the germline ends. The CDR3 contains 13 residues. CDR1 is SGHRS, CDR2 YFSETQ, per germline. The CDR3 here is CASSLRENTEAFF. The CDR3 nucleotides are TGCGCCAGCAGCTTAAGAGAGAACACTGAAGCTTTCTTT.